This T cell receptor beta chain was captured in a study of low-dose radiotherapy and immunotherapy resistance in tumors (dated by TCRdb to between 2021 and 2022). The study in broad terms: In Cohort 1, each fraction delivered 0.5 Gy every 2 weeks, and the prescribed total PTV dose was 6.5 Gy. Patients in Cohort 2 were given 1 Gy per fraction every two weeks, for a total of 13 Gy across 26 weeks. Nivolumab was administered intravenously as a 240 mg flat dose every two weeks, and ipilimumab was administered intravenously at 1 mg/kg every six weeks. Cyclophosphamide 200 mg/m2 was given intravenously every two weeks, one day before each radiation and immunotherapy administration. Starting on cycle 1 day 1, patients took 300 mg of aspirin by mouth once a day for four cycles. No randomization into treatment groups was done for the people taking part in the trial. Eight patients were included in the translational analysis, namely three from the first dose cohort plus the first five from the second dose cohort.

This clonotype showed up just a few times. Its antigen has not been determined. No clone much larger than this one lies a single base away; base qualities are absent. Superscript III and a set of TRAV- and TRBV-specific primers were used to synthesize first-strand cDNA, so that both TCRalpha and TCRbeta chains were covered. TCRs were amplified with Phusion for roughly 20 PCR cycles using a constant-region primer together with the adapter attached to the V primers. Amplification of the isolated mRNA was done with the MessageAmp II aRNA Amplification Kit, which involved an approximately 15-hour in vitro transcription at 37 degrees C. The Dynabeads mRNA DIRECT Purification Kit was used to isolate mRNA for TCR sequencing. A second roughly 25-cycle Phusion PCR added indexed Illumina adapters, and products were purified with AMPure XP beads. The study's processing was this. Using custom Perl scripts, TCR sequences that encoded the same protein were pooled, out-of-frame sequences were dropped, and the abundance of each clonotype was calculated. Any TCR sequence backed by just one read was left out of the analysis. Shannon entropy, Gini index, clonality, richness, and the frequency of TCRs shared between repertoires were included as repertoire metrics. TCRdb reanalyzed the raw reads on its own, using fastp at Q25 for trimming and MiXCR for clone calling, and kept in-frame beta chains. Rows matching on CDR3 protein sequence are summarized as one entry with the most common DNA and genes. The V and J calls come from TCRdb's annotation, not from the publication. The sample data list around 9,300 distinct CDR3 sequences, and about 70% of these were observed just once. Together, the top ten hold approximately 6.5% of the sample.

The donors came from RACIN, which was a single-arm phase I dose-escalation trial that paired nivolumab and ipilimumab with aspirin, low-dose cyclophosphamide and low-dose radiotherapy. Eligible patients had advanced, TIL-negative solid tumors. The sequence was obtained from a human donor with advanced metastatic prostate, ovarian, gallbladder or colorectal cancer (not recorded which). This table probably holds off-target reads from a library built for another chain.

The CDR3 loop reads CASSPTGDTQYF. In nucleotides, the sequence is TGTGCCAGCAGCCCAACTGGAGATACGCAGTATTTT. The chain was built from TRBV6-6 and TRBJ2-3; the D segment cannot be called with confidence. V was cut back by 6 bases and J by 5 bases, leaving a gap of 9 bases between them. Taken from the germline V gene (reference sequence), the CDR1 and CDR2 loops are MNHNY and SVGAGI. Counted from cysteine to phenylalanine, this CDR3 has 12 amino acids. Just CDR3 DNA is preserved here, 36 bases in frame from base 1.